Each of the 9 T cell receptor beta chains below was sequenced from the same sample in a study of blood T cells in healthy people across ages. PCR was performed a second time for 7 to 11 cycles using a sample-barcoded 5' primer and a J-beta primer mix. From the 5' RACE reads, TCRdb called clonotypes with MiXCR, one entry per CDR3 protein. The sample lists fewer than 700,000 distinct CDR3 sequences, under 55% occurring once. Sequences were obtained from blood. The receptors originated from a man of 80 years or more in good health.

The chain is built from TRBV7-3 and TRBJ2-1; D ambiguous. V was trimmed by 0 bases and J by 6 bases, leaving 15 bases between them. Looked up from germline, CDR1 is SGHTA and CDR2 is FQGTGA. The length of the CDR3 is 16 residues. The CDR3 sequence: CASSLTLRAVRNEQFF. Written as DNA, the CDR3 is TGTGCCAGCAGCTTAACGCTACGGGCCGTACGCAATGAGCAGTTCTTC.

This clonotype was seen a few times. V is TRBV6-5 and J is TRBJ1-6, with 9 bases identical to TRBD1. V gave up 6 bases and J gave up 5 bases; unmatched junction bases: 8. CDR3 length: 16 amino acids. In germline, CDR1 is MNHEY, CDR2 SVGAGI. This CDR3 reads CASRPGTGYNNSPLHF. CDR3 nucleotides: TGTGCCAGCAGGCCCGGGACAGGGTACAATAATTCACCCCTCCACTTT.

The chain carries TRBV7-2 and TRBJ2-7; a weak D match, TRBD1 (6 bases). CDR1 is SGHTA and CDR2 is FQGNSA in the germline V gene. The ends were cut back, 0 bases at V and 7 bases at J, with 13 bases in the middle. The CDR3 covers 14 residues. The CDR3 protein is CASSLAAGENEQYF. The CDR3 bases are TGTGCCAGCAGCTTAGCGGCAGGGGAGAATGAGCAGTACTTC.

This clonotype was found once. The rearrangement uses TRBV20-1 and TRBJ2-1; 10 bases are a match to TRBD1. Trimming at V came to 5 bases and at J to 7 bases, leaving 11 bases not matched to a gene. CDR3 size: 15 residues. Germline loops: CDR1 DFQATT, CDR2 SNEGSKA (reference sequence). The CDR3 DNA sequence: TGCAGTGCTGGAAGTCCGGGACAGGGGAAGAATGAGCAGTTCTTC. It is translated as CSAGSPGQGKNEQFF.

In its sample, this clonotype was seen many times. The V gene is TRBV6-6, the J gene TRBJ2-7; 11 positions agree with TRBD1. The V and J ends lost 6 bases and 6 bases, in that order; junction bases with no gene match: 13. The CDR3 covers 16 residues. Germline V lookup: CDR1 MNHNY, CDR2 SVGAGI (reference sequence). CDR3 protein: CASSPGQGALRSEQYF. As DNA, the CDR3 is TGTGCCAGCAGCCCCGGACAGGGGGCGCTTCGGAGCGAGCAGTACTTC.

The chain recombines TRBV15 with TRBJ1-4; D is unclear. The CDR3 contains 13 residues. The V end was cut by 0 bases, the J end by 7 bases, with 6 bases between. Looked up from germline, CDR1 is LNHNV and CDR2 is YYDKDF (reference sequence). CDR3 bases: TGTGCCACCAGCAGAGATGAATTTGAAAAACTGTTTTTT. Translation gives CATSRDEFEKLFF.

This clonotype was seen ten or more times. The V and J genes are TRBV7-9 and TRBJ1-2, with D unresolved. V lost 1 base and J lost 4, with 10 bases in between. The germline CDR1 and CDR2 sequences are SEHNR and FQNEAQ (reference sequence). This CDR3 spans 14 amino acids. In nucleotides, the CDR3 is TGTGCCAGCAGCTTAGGGGCGGAATCCTATGGCTACACCTTC. Protein sequence: CASSLGAESYGYTF.

V gene TRBV20-1 combines with J gene TRBJ2-5; either TRBD1 or TRBD2 may fit D (6 bases each). V was pared by 2 bases and J by 11 bases, with 21 bases between. This CDR3 comprises 14 residues. Germline values: CDR1 DFQATT, CDR2 SNEGSKA (reference sequence). The CDR3 sequence: CSARKDSLRGEQYF. The CDR3 region has the DNA TGCAGTGCTAGAAAGGACTCCCTTAGGGGGGAGCAGTACTTC.

The gene calls are TRBV27 and TRBJ1-4, with D possibly TRBD1 on 5 matching bases. The germline gives CDR1 MNHEY, CDR2 SMNVEV (reference sequence). V lost 8 bases to trimming and J lost 0 bases, with 10 bases between them. The CDR3 has 14 residues. The CDR3 nucleotides are TGTGCCAGCTCAGGGAGGACAACTAATGAAAAACTGTTTTTT. As protein: CASSGRTTNEKLFF.